The 25 T cell receptor beta chains below all came from one sample that was sequenced in a study of T cells in Graves' hyperthyroidism and ophthalmopathy. Amplification of TCR beta CDR3 regions used RNA as the template. HTBI primers were employed in a first-round RT-PCR of the TCR CDR3. TCRdb passed the multiplex PCR reads through MiXCR, listing each CDR3 protein once. The sample consists of about 320,000 distinct CDR3 sequences, around 17% of them appearing once. Sequences were obtained from blood. These receptors were obtained from a man younger than 45 with Graves' hyperthyroidism.

This clonotype was recorded many times. The chain's CDR3 is CASSGGPEQFF. As DNA, the CDR3 is TGTGCCAGCAGTGGTGGTCCTGAGCAGTTCTTC. The chain links TRBV2 to TRBJ2-1; D uncertain. The V and J ends lost 4 bases and 9 bases respectively, with 7 bases between them. CDR1 is SNHLY and CDR2 is FYNNEI in the germline V gene. CDR3 length: 11 amino acids.

This clonotype was observed a few times. A much larger clone differs from this one at a single base, so this may be a read error. This rearrangement joins TRBV6-1 to TRBJ2-7; D is perhaps TRBD2 (6 bases). Germline CDR1 MNHNS, CDR2 SASEGT. This CDR3 contains 15 residues. CDR3 protein: CASSTPGLKSYEQHF. CDR3 coding DNA: TGTGCCAGCAGCACCCCGGGACTTAAATCCTACGAGCAGCACTTC.

This clonotype appeared many times. The chain uses TRBV12-3 or TRBV12-4 and TRBJ1-3; tentative D call: TRBD1 (6 bases). The CDR3 runs 15 residues. With 5 bases removed from V and 1 base from J, the gap between germline ends came to 12 bases. CDR3 DNA: TGTGCCAGCAGTCCGACAGGTTCATCTGGAAACACCATATATTTT. Its translation is CASSPTGSSGNTIYF.

This clonotype was observed many times. The genes are TRBV20-1 and TRBJ1-1; possible D gene TRBD1, 6 bases. This CDR3 is built from 13 residues. V gave up 1 base and J gave up 7 bases, with 13 bases separating them. Germline CDR1 reads DFQATT; CDR2 reads SNEGSKA (reference sequence). The CDR3 spells CSARGNRAFEAFF. As DNA, the CDR3 is TGCAGTGCTAGAGGGAACAGGGCTTTTGAAGCTTTCTTT.

This clonotype was recorded at least ten times. V usage is TRBV12-3 or TRBV12-4 and J usage is TRBJ2-3, with 7 bases aligning to TRBD2. With V trimmed by 6 bases and J by 2 bases, 5 bases remained unmatched. The length of the CDR3 is 14 residues. The CDR3 DNA sequence: TGTGCCAGCAGACCAGCGGGATACACAGATACGCAGTATTTT. It encodes CASRPAGYTDTQYF.

This clonotype was counted ten times or more. This chain links TRBV28 with TRBJ1-1; D perhaps matches TRBD1 (5 bases). This CDR3 spans 14 amino acids. Trimming took off 4 bases at V and 0 bases at J, with 9 bases between the two ends. Germline V gene sequence: CDR1 MDHEN, CDR2 SYDVKM. This CDR3 reads CASSSRDVNTEAFF. In DNA, the CDR3 is TGTGCCAGCAGTTCCAGGGATGTGAACACTGAAGCTTTCTTT.

The chain employs TRBV6-1 and TRBJ1-3, with 8 bases fitting TRBD1. The CDR3 covers 16 residues. J gave up 0 bases and V 8 bases, and 9 bases lay outside the gene matches. The V gene's germline CDR1 is MNHNS and CDR2 SASEGT. The CDR3 bases are TGTGCCAGCCGACGGACAGGGAGCGCCTCTGGAAACACCATATATTTT. Encoded protein: CASRRTGSASGNTIYF.

This clonotype has ten or more counts. V is TRBV18 and J is TRBJ2-3, with D possibly TRBD1 on 6 matching bases. The CDR3 consists of 14 residues. From germline, CDR1 is KGHSH and CDR2 LQKENI. Between the trimmed V and J ends, which lost 2 bases and 3 bases, there was a span of 9 bases. The CDR3 DNA reads TGTGCCAGCTCACCAAGGGGACAAACAGATACGCAGTATTTT. It specifies CASSPRGQTDTQYF.

There are many counts of this clonotype. J is TRBJ1-5 and V is TRBV11-2; D call uncertain. V was trimmed by 1 base and J by 7 bases, leaving 8 bases between them. This CDR3 has 13 residues. Germline CDR1 reads SGHAT; CDR2 reads FQNNGV. The CDR3 DNA is TGTGCCAGCAGCTTAGGATATCGGCAGCCCCAGCATTTT. It translates to CASSLGYRQPQHF.

This sequence joins TRBV19 and TRBJ2-3; weak D call: TRBD2 (6 bases). V was clipped by 10 bases and J by 1 base, with 21 bases between them. Germline V gives CDR1 LNHDA, CDR2 SQIVND (reference sequence). CDR3 length equals 16 residues. The CDR3 DNA follows: TGTGCCACTAACCCAGCTGGAGGGCGAGGCACAGATACGCAGTATTTT. It yields the protein CATNPAGGRGTDTQYF.

V and J are TRBV7-8 and TRBJ1-4, with 10 bases that match TRBD1. The junction had 7 bases not matched to a gene; V was cut back by 5 bases and J by 1 base. The CDR3 contains 17 residues. Germline V CDR1 and CDR2: SGHVS, FQNEAQ. CDR3 loop: CASSARDRGRTNEKLFF. The CDR3 DNA reads TGTGCCAGCAGCGCCCGAGACAGGGGGCGAACTAATGAAAAACTGTTTTTT.

The V gene is TRBV7-2, the J gene TRBJ2-3; 8 positions agree with TRBD2. The CDR3 consists of 13 residues. The germline CDR1 and CDR2 sequences are SGHTA and FQGNSA. Trimming cost V 3 bases and J 14 bases; bases outside gene matches: 10. Here the CDR3 reads CASSLRQAGVWYF. The CDR3 DNA reads as TGTGCCAGCAGCTTGCGCCAAGCGGGAGTATGGTATTTT.

This clonotype was picked up a small number of times. J is TRBJ2-3 and V is TRBV9; the D gene is possibly TRBD1 (6 bases). The germline CDR1 and CDR2 sequences are SGDLS and YYNGEE. CDR3 length equals 15 residues. V was pared by 0 bases and J by 2 bases, with 10 bases between. CDR3 in DNA: TGTGCCAGCAGCGTAGTGGGACACACCACAGATACGCAGTATTTT. Protein: CASSVVGHTTDTQYF.

This clonotype was recorded many times. The V gene is TRBV3-1, the J gene TRBJ2-5; D remains ambiguous. Per the germline V gene, CDR1 is LGHDT and CDR2 is YNNKEL (reference sequence). V lost 3 bases and J lost 7, with 18 bases in between. The CDR3 has 15 residues. CDR3 in amino acids: CASSQVGPSLATQYF. The DNA of the CDR3 is TGTGCCAGCAGCCAGGTCGGACCATCATTAGCGACCCAGTACTTC.

This clonotype was seen at least ten times. An end of the junction does not agree with germline; a read error may underlie this. The chain joins TRBV11-3 to TRBJ2-1; 9 nucleotides agree with TRBD2. The CDR3 consists of 12 residues. CDR1 is SGHNT, CDR2 YENEEA, per germline. CDR3 DNA: TGTGCCAGCAGCCGCGCTAGCGGGGAGCGGTTCTTC. It specifies CASSRASGERFF.

Ten or more counts support this clonotype. V and J are TRBV30 and TRBJ1-5, with D possibly matching TRBD1 (5 bases). The length of the CDR3 is 13 residues. Trimming stripped 2 bases from V and 6 bases from J, with 11 bases between. Germline CDR1 and CDR2: GTSNPN and SVGIG (reference sequence). For the CDR3, the DNA is TGTGCCTGGAGTTCCAGGGAAGGTCAGCCCCAGCATTTT. It specifies CAWSSREGQPQHF.

The gene calls are TRBV27 and TRBJ1-2; the D gene is possibly TRBD1 (6 bases). V was shortened by 4 bases and J by 8 bases, with 14 bases between the two germline ends. In germline, CDR1 is MNHEY, CDR2 SMNVEV (reference sequence). The length of the CDR3 is 13 residues. CDR3 nucleotide sequence: TGTGCCAGCAGTTCTACAGGGCCGGGGGGCTACACCTTC. Translation gives CASSSTGPGGYTF.

Only a few counts were recorded for this clonotype. The V gene is TRBV20-1, the J gene TRBJ2-5; D gene uncertain. Trimming shortened V by 0 bases and J by 3 bases, and 11 bases separated the two germline ends. In germline, CDR1 is DFQATT, CDR2 SNEGSKA (reference sequence). This CDR3 has 14 amino acids. In DNA, the CDR3 is TGCAGTGCTAGAGATGTACATGGGAAAGAGACCCAGTACTTC. Translating it yields CSARDVHGKETQYF.

The rearrangement links TRBV5-1 to TRBJ1-2; no clear D gene. V dropped 4 bases and J dropped 5 bases, with 15 bases sitting between them. The CDR3 has 14 amino acids. In germline, CDR1 is SGHRS, CDR2 YFSETQ. CDR3 nucleotides: TGCGCCAGCAGCCCCTCCGGGATATCTTATGGCTACACCTTC. Residues: CASSPSGISYGYTF.

This clonotype came up many times. The chain uses TRBV30 and TRBJ1-1; D not certain. The ends were cut back, 4 bases at V and 7 bases at J, with 16 bases in the middle. This CDR3 spans 13 amino acids. From germline, CDR1 is GTSNPN and CDR2 SVGIG (reference sequence). CDR3 in DNA: TGTGCCTGGATTCGATTTGGGCAGTTTGAAGCTTTCTTT. Amino acids: CAWIRFGQFEAFF.

This clonotype was counted ten times or more. V gene TRBV29-1 combines with J gene TRBJ1-2, with 9 bases matching TRBD1. This CDR3 comprises 13 residues. The germline V gene encodes CDR1 SQVTM and CDR2 ANQGSEA. The junction had 6 bases not matched to a gene; V was cut back by 3 bases and J by 7 bases. The CDR3 DNA reads TGCAGCGTTGACGGGACAGGGTACTTTGGCTACACCTTC. Residues: CSVDGTGYFGYTF.

The V gene is TRBV5-1, the J gene TRBJ1-1; a weak D match, TRBD1 (6 bases). Trimming stripped 0 bases from V and 11 bases from J, with 17 bases between. CDR1 is SGHRS and CDR2 is YFSETQ in the germline V gene. The CDR3 has 14 residues. CDR3 residues: CASSLGQAIQGAFF. CDR3 in DNA: TGCGCCAGCAGCTTGGGACAGGCGATTCAAGGGGCTTTCTTT. Filled out from reference TRBV5-1 and TRBJ1-1, the complete variable domain reads KAGVTQTPRYLIKTRGQQVTLSCSPISGHRSVSWYQQTPGQGLQFLFEYFSETQRNKGNFPGRFSGRQFSNSRSEMNVSTLELGDSALYLCASSLGQAIQGAFFGQGTRLTVV.

Only a few counts were recorded for this clonotype. The chain links TRBV3-1 to TRBJ2-5; D not certain. Trimming left V 4 bases short and J 2 bases short, with 17 bases between. Looked up from germline, CDR1 is LGHDT and CDR2 is YNNKEL (reference sequence). CDR3 length equals 16 residues. The CDR3 sequence is CASSPYPETLQETQYF. CDR3 DNA: TGTGCCAGCAGCCCCTACCCAGAAACCTTACAAGAGACCCAGTACTTC.

This clonotype was detected ten times or more. This chain connects TRBV12-3 or TRBV12-4 to TRBJ1-2; D is uncertain. CDR3 length equals 12 residues. Trimming took off 3 bases at V and 7 bases at J, with 9 bases between the two ends. CDR3 sequence reads: CASSFRGAGYTF. The CDR3 DNA sequence: TGTGCCAGCAGTTTTCGAGGTGCTGGCTACACCTTC.

In this sample, this clonotype turned up a few times. The J gene is TRBJ2-5, the V gene TRBV5-1; D call uncertain. Trimming pared 2 bases from V and 5 bases from J, leaving 10 bases between. CDR3 size: 13 residues. The V gene's germline CDR1 is SGHRS and CDR2 YFSETQ. The CDR3 DNA follows: TGCGCCAGCAGCTTACCCGAGGTTGAGACCCAGTACTTC. As protein: CASSLPEVETQYF.